This T cell receptor beta chain was retrieved from a study of identical twins. TCRdb independently ran MiXCR on the 5' RACE reads; one entry per CDR3 protein. The data contain roughly 710,000 distinct CDR3 sequences, 6% to 6.5% of them singletons. This CDR3 has 14 amino acids. Trimming took 6 bases from V and 0 from J, leaving 9 bases between them. CDR1 and CDR2 from the germline V gene are ENHRY and SYGVKD. Findings and caveats of the study: There was more out-of-frame TCR alpha sharing in monozygotic twins than models estimated.

This clonotype occurred many times. Its antigen is as yet unknown. This sequence was found in a man between 18 and 29 years old in good health. The genes are TRBV10-3 and TRBJ2-1; D could derive from TRBD1 or TRBD2 (5 bases each). The sequenced material came from naive T cells sorted from blood. CDR3 residues: CAIRGVDSYNEQFF. CDR3 DNA: TGTGCCATCAGGGGGGTGGACTCCTACAATGAGCAGTTCTTC.